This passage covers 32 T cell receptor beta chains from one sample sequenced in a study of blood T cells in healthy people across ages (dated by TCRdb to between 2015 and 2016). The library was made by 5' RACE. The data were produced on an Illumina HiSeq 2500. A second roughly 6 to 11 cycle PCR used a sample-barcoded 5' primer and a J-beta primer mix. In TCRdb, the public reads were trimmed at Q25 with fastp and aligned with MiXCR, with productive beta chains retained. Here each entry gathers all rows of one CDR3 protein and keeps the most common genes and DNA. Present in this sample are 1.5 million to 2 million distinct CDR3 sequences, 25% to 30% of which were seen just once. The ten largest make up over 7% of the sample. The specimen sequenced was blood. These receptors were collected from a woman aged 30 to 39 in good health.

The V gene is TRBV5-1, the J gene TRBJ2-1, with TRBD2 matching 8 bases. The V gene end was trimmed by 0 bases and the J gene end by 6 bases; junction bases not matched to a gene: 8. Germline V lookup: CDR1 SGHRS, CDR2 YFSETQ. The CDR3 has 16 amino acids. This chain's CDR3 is CASSLEAGGLGNEQFF. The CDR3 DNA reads TGCGCCAGCAGCTTGGAGGCGGGAGGTCTCGGCAATGAGCAGTTCTTC.

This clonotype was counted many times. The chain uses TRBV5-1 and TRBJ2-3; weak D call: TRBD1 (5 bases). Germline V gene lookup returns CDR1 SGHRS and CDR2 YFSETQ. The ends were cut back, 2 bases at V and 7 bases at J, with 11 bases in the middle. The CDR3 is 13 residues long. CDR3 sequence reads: CASSFSRANTQYF. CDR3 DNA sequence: TGCGCCAGCAGCTTTAGCAGGGCTAATACGCAGTATTTT.

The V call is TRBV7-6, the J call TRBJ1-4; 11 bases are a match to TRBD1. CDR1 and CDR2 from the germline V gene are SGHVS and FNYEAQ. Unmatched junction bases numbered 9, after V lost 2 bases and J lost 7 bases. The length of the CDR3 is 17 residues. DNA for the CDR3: TGTGCCAGCAGCTTATACAGAACCGGGACAGGGGGTGAAAAACTGTTTTTT. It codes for CASSLYRTGTGGEKLFF.

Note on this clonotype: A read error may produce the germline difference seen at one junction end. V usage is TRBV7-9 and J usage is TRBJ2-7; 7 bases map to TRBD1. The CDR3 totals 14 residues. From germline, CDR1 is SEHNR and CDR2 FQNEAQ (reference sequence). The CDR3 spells CSSSIRQGFNEQYF. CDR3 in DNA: TGTTCCAGCAGCATAAGACAGGGTTTCAACGAGCAGTACTTC.

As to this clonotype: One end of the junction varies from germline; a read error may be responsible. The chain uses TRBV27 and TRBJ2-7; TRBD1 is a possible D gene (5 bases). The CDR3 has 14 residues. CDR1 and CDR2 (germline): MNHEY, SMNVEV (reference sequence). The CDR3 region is CAGSWGRRVYEQYF. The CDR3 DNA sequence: TGTGCCGGCAGTTGGGGCAGACGGGTCTACGAGCAGTACTTC.

CDR3 sequence (DNA): TGCGCCAGCAGCTTGGCCGTAGGGCAGGGCGCAGATACGCAGTATTTT. The encoded protein is CASSLAVGQGADTQYF. This sequence joins TRBV5-1 and TRBJ2-3; TRBD1 might be the D (5 bases). This CDR3 comprises 16 residues. CDR1 and CDR2 (germline): SGHRS, YFSETQ. V was pared by 0 bases and J by 4 bases, with 15 bases between.

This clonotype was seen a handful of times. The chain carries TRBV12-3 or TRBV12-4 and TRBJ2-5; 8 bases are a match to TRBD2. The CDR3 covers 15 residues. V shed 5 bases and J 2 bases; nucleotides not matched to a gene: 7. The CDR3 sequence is CASSRGAGEQETQYF. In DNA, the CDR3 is TGTGCCAGCAGTCGAGGAGCGGGAGAGCAAGAGACCCAGTACTTC.

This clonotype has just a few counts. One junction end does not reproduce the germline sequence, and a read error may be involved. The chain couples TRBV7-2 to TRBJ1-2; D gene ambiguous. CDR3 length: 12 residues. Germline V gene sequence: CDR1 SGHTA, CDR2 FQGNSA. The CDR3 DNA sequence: TGTGCCAGCAGCTTTTCTAACTATGACTACACCTTC. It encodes CASSFSNYDYTF.

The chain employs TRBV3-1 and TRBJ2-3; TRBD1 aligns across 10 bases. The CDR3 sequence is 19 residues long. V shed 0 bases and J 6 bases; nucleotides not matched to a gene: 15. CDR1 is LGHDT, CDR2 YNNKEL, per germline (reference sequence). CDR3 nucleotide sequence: TGTGCCAGCAGCCAAGATGGTGCACGGACCGGGACAGGGGTTGATACGCAGTATTTT. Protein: CASSQDGARTGTGVDTQYF.

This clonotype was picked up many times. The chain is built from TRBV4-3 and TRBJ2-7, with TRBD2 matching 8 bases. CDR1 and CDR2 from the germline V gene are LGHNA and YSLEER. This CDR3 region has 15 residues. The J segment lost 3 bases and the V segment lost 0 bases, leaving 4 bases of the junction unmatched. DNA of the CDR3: TGCGCCAGCAGCCAAGATATTGGGACTAGCTACGAGCAGTACTTC. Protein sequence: CASSQDIGTSYEQYF.

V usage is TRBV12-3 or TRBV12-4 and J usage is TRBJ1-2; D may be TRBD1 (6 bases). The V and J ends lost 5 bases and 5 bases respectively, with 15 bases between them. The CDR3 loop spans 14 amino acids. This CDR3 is CASSQRWTAYGYTF. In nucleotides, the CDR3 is TGTGCCAGCAGTCAACGGTGGACAGCTTATGGCTACACCTTC.

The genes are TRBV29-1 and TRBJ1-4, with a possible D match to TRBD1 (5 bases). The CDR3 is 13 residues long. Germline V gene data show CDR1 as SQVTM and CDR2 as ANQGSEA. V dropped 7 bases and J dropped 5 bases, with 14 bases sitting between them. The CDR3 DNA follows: TGCAGCGCCGGCGAGGGGCTCAATGAAAAACTGTTTTTT. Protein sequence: CSAGEGLNEKLFF.

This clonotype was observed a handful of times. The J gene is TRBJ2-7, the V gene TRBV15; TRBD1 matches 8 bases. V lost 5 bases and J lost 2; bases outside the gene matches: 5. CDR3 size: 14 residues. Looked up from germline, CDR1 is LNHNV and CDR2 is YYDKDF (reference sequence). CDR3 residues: CATSVGQGAYEQYF. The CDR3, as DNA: TGTGCCACCAGCGTCGGACAGGGAGCCTACGAGCAGTACTTC.

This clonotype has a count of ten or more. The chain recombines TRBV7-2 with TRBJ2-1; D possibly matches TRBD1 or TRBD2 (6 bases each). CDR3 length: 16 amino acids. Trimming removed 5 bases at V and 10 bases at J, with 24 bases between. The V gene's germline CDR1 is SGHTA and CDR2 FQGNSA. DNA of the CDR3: TGTGCCAGCAGCCTCCGACAGGCTGGGGGGCCGAACGAGCAGTTCTTC. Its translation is CASSLRQAGGPNEQFF. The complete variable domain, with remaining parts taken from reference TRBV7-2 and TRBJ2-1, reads GAGVSQSPSNKVTEKGKDVELRCDPISGHTALYWYRQSLGQGLEFLIYFQGNSAPDKSGLPSDRFSAERTGGSVSTLTIQRTQQEDSAVYLCASSLRQAGGPNEQFFGPGTRLTVL.

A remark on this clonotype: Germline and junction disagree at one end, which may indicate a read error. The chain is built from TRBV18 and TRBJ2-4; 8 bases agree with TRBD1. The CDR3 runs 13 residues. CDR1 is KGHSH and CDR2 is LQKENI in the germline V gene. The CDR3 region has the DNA TGTACCAGCTCCGACAGGGGCGGTAGGGAGCAGTACTTC. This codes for CTSSDRGGREQYF.

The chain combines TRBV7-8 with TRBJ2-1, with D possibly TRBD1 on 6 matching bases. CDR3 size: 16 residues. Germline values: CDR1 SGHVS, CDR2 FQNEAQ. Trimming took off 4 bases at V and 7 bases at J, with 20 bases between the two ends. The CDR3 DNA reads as TGTGCCAGCAGCTATAAGGCAGGGGCGACCACGAATGAGCAGTTCTTC. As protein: CASSYKAGATTNEQFF. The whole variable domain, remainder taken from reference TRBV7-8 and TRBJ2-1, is GAGVSQSPRYKVAKRGQDVALRCDPISGHVSLFWYQQALGQGPEFLTYFQNEAQLDKSGLPSDRFFAERPEGSVSTLKIQRTQQEDSAVYLCASSYKAGATTNEQFFGPGTRLTVL.

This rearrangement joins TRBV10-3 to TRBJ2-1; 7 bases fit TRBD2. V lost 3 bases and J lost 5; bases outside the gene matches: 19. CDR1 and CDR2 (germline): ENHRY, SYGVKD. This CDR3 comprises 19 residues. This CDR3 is CAISDLGGFRGRADNEQFF. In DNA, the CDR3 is TGTGCCATCAGTGACCTGGGGGGATTCAGAGGGAGGGCCGACAATGAGCAGTTCTTC.

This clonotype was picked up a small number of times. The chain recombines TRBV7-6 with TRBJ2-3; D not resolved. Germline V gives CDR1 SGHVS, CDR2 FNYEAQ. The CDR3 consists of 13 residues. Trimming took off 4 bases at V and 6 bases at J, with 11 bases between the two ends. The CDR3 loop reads CASSYAIWDTQYF. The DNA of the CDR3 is TGTGCCAGCAGCTACGCCATTTGGGATACGCAGTATTTT.

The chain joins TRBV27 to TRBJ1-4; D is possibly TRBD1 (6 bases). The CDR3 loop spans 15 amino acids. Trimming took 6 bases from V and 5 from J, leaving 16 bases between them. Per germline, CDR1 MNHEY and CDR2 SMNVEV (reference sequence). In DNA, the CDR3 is TGTGCCAGCAGCCCTGGACAGCCGGGGAATGAAAAACTGTTTTTT. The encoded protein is CASSPGQPGNEKLFF.

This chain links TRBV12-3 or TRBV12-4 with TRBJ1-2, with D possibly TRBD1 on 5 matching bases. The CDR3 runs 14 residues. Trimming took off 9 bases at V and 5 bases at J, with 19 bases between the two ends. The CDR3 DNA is TGTGCCAGTAGTCGGGGGGTGGGGTTGTATGGCTACACCTTC. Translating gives CASSRGVGLYGYTF.

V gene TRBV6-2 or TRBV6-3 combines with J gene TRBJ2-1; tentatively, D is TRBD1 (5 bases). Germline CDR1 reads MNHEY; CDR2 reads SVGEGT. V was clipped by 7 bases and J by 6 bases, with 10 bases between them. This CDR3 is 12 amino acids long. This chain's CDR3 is CASTLGANEQFF. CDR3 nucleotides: TGTGCCAGCACGCTAGGGGCCAATGAGCAGTTCTTC.

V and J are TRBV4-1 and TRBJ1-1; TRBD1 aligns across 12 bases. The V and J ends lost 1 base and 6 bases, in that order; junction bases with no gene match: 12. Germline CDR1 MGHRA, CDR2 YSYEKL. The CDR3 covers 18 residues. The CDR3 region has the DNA TGCGCCAGCAGCCAAGTCAAGATTGGGACAGGGGGCTTTCCTGAAGCTTTCTTT. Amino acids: CASSQVKIGTGGFPEAFF.

Here the CDR3 reads CASSRLRGTEAFF. Here the CDR3 DNA reads TGTGCCAGCAGCCGTCTCAGGGGGACTGAAGCTTTCTTT. The rearrangement joins TRBV7-2 to TRBJ1-1; 7 nucleotides agree with TRBD1. V dropped 5 bases and J dropped 5; count of bases not matched to a gene: 5. Germline V lookup: CDR1 SGHTA, CDR2 FQGNSA. CDR3 length: 13 amino acids.

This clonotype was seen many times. CDR3 loop: CASSPGTSDDEQYF. The CDR3 nucleotides read TGCGCCAGCAGCCCCGGGACTAGCGATGACGAGCAGTACTTC. The J gene is TRBJ2-7, the V gene TRBV5-1, with 10 bases that match TRBD2. Per the germline V gene, CDR1 is SGHRS and CDR2 is YFSETQ. The CDR3 runs to 14 residues. The trim removed 4 bases at V and 5 bases at J, leaving 6 bases unmatched.

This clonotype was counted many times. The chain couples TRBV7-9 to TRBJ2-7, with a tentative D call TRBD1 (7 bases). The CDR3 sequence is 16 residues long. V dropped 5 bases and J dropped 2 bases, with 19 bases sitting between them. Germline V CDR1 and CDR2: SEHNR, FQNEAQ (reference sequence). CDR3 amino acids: CASSHILQGGAYEQYF. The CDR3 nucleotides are TGTGCCAGCAGCCATATACTGCAGGGGGGCGCCTACGAGCAGTACTTC.

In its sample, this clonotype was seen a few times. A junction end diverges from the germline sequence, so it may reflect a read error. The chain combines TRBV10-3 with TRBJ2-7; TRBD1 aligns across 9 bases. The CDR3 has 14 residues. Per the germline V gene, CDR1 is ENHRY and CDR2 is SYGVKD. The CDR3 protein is CAISEPGQGYGQYF. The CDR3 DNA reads TGTGCCATCAGTGAGCCGGGACAGGGCTACGGGCAGTACTTC.

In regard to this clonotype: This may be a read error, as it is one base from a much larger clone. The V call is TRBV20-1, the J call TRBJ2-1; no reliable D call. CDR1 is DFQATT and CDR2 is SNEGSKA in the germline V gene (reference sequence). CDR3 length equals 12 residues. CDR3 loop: CRATQTLDEQFF. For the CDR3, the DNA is TGCAGGGCTACGCAGACCCTCGATGAGCAGTTCTTC.

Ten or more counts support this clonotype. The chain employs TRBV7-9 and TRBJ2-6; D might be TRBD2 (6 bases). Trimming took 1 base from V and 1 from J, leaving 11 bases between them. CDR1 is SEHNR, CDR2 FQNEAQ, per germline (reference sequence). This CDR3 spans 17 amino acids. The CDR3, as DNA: TGTGCCAGCAGCTTAGGCGGGATACCGTCTGGGGCCAACGTCCTGACTTTC. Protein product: CASSLGGIPSGANVLTF.

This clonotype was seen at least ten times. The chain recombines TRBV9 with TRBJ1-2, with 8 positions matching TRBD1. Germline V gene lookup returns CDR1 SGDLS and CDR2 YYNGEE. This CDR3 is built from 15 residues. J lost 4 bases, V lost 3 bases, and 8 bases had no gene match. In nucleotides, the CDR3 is TGTGCCAGCAGCGCCCAAGGACAGGGAGTCTATGGCTACACCTTC. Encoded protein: CASSAQGQGVYGYTF.

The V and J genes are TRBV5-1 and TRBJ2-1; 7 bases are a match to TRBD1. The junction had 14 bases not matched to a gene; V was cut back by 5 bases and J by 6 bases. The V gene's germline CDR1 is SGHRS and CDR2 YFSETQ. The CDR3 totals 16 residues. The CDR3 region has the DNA TGCGCCAGCAGTTTATCCGCCCCTGACAGGGCCAATGAGCAGTTCTTC. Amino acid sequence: CASSLSAPDRANEQFF.

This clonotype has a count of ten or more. CDR3 in amino acids: CASSHGGGNSYEQYF. DNA of the CDR3: TGTGCCAGCAGCCACGGCGGGGGGAACTCCTACGAGCAGTACTTC. The V gene is TRBV11-2, the J gene TRBJ2-7; 8 nucleotides align to TRBD2. The CDR3 is made up of 15 amino acids. Looked up from germline, CDR1 is SGHAT and CDR2 is FQNNGV. V trimming: 5 bases; J trimming: 0 bases; junction bases outside the gene matches: 6.

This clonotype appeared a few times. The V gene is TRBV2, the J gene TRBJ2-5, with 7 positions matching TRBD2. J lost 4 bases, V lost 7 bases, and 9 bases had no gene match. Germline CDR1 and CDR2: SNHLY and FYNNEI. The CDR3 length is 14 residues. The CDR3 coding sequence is TGTGCCAGCATTTCTAGCGGAGGAGGAGAGACCCAGTACTTC. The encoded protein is CASISSGGGETQYF.